This TCR beta chain was sequenced during a study of blood T cell repertoires in COVID-19. Looking at the study overall: Samples representing acute and convalescent COVID-19 were sourced from the United States, Italy and Spain. PBMCs, B-cell-depleted T cells, or T cells were the source of the cDNA or gDNA that made up the material.

V trimming: 5 bases; J trimming: 1 base; junction bases outside the gene matches: 9. CDR1 is SGHNT and CDR2 is YYREEE in the germline V gene (reference sequence). The CDR3 spans 17 residues. Original analysis: Amplification from reference gene primers served as the basis for estimated nucleated cell counts. The repertoire was sequenced with immunoSEQ multiplex PCR; TCRdb's copy has only in-frame clones and lacks some. For V, J and clone size, that table is used; D and trimming come from the DNA. The table has 200,000 to 300,000 clones, around four fifths seen once. Sequenced: peripheral blood. The source is an older woman with active or convalescent COVID-19. The rearrangement uses TRBV5-4 and TRBJ2-6; 7 bases fit TRBD1. The CDR3 spells CASRPRTGGSGANVLTF. The CDR3 region has the DNA TGTGCCAGCAGACCGAGGACAGGCGGGTCTGGGGCCAACGTCCTGACTTTC.